This paragraph covers one TCR beta chain sequence. No antigen is known for it. Time point specified: peripheral blood 6 weeks after treatment start. Each PCR received spiked synthetic TCR analog templates. Assay: immunoSEQ multiplex PCR; the TCRdb copy retains only in-frame clones and omits some. The sample carries some 120,000 clones, roughly 89% recorded once. The sample originates from a study of PD-L1 blockade in urothelial cancer. The junction had 8 bases not matched to a gene; V was cut back by 2 bases and J by 7 bases. The CDR3 has 16 residues. Germline V gene data show CDR1 as SGHTA and CDR2 as FQGNSA. Study-wide results and limits: Tumor-associated clones in blood expanded more at 3 weeks in durable-benefit patients.

The sequences come from PBMCs, collected around atezolizumab (anti-PD-L1) treatment. The chain has TRBV7-2 and TRBJ2-7; 13 bases match TRBD2. This receptor was identified in a man in his sixties with urothelial cancer. The CDR3 DNA follows: TGTGCCAGCAGCTTATCCGGGACTAGCGGGACGCGGGAGCAGTACTTC. Translated, it gives CASSLSGTSGTREQYF.